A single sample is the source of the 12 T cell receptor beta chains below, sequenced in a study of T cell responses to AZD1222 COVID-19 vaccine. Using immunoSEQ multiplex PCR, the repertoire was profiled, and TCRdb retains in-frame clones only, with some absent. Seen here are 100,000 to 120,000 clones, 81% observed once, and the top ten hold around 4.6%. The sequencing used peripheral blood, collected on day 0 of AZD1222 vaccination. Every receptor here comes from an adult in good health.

CDR3 nucleotide sequence: TGTGCCAGCAGCTTGGTTAGCACAGATACGCAGTATTTT. This translates into CASSLVSTDTQYF. The rearrangement uses TRBV5-4 and TRBJ2-3; unclear D gene. Germline CDR1 reads SGHNT; CDR2 reads YYREEE (reference sequence). Trimming shortened V by 0 bases and J by 0 bases, and 2 bases separated the two germline ends. CDR3 length equals 13 residues.

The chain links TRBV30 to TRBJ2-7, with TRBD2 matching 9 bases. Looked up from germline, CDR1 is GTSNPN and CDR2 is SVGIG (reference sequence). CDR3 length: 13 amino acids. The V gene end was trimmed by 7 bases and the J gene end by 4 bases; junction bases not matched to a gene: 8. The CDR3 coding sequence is TGTGCCTCTAAGATAGCGGGGGCTTACGAGCAGTACTTC. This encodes CASKIAGAYEQYF.

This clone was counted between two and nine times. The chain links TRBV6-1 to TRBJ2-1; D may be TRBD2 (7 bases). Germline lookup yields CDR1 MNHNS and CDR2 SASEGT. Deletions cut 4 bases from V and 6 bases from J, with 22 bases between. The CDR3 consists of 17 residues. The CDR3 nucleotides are TGTGCCAGCAGTGGTTTACAGGGAGGGGTATTATTCAATGAGCAGTTCTTC. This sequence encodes CASSGLQGGVLFNEQFF.

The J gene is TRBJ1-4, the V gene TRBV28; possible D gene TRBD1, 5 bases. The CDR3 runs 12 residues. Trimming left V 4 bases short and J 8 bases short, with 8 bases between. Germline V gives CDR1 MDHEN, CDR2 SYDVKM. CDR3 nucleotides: TGTGCCAGCAGTTCGTCAGGGGAAAAACTGTTTTTT. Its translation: CASSSSGEKLFF.

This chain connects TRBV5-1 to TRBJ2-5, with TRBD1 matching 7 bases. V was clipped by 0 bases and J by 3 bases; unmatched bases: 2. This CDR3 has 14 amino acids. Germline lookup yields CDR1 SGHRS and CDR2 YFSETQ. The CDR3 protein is CASSLEQGKETQYF. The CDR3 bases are TGCGCCAGCAGCTTGGAACAGGGGAAAGAGACCCAGTACTTC.

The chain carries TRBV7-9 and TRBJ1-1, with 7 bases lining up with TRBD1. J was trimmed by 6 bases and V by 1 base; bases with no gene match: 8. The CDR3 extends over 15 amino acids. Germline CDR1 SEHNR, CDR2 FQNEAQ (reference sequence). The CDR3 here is CASSLGPGGTAEAFF. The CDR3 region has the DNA TGTGCCAGCAGCTTAGGTCCAGGGGGGACGGCTGAAGCTTTCTTT.

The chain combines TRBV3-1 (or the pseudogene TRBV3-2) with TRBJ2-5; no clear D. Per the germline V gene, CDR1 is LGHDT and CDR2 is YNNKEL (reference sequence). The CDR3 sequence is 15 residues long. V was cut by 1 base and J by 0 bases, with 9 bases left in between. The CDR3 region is CASSQVNKYQETQYF. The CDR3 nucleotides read TGTGCCAGCAGCCAAGTTAACAAGTACCAAGAGACCCAGTACTTC.

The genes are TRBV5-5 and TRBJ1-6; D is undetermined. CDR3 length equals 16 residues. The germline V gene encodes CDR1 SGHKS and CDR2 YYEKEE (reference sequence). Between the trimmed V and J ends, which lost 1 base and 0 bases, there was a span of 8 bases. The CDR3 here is CASSLQASSYNSPLHF. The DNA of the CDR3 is TGTGCCAGCAGCTTGCAGGCGAGCTCCTATAATTCACCCCTCCACTTT.

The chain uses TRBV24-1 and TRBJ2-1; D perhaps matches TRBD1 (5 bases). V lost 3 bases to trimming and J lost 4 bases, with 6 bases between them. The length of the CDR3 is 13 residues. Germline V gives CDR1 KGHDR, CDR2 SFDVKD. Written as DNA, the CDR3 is TGTGCCACCAGTGATCCAGGGTACAATGAGCAGTTCTTC. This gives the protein CATSDPGYNEQFF.

This chain's CDR3 is CASRRGQGAVYEQYF. CDR3 in DNA: TGTGCCAGCAGAAGGGGACAGGGGGCTGTCTACGAGCAGTACTTC. This chain links TRBV6-5 with TRBJ2-7; 12 nucleotides align to TRBD1. Trimming at V came to 6 bases and at J to 3 bases, leaving 6 bases not matched to a gene. This CDR3 comprises 15 residues. Germline lookup yields CDR1 MNHEY and CDR2 SVGAGI.

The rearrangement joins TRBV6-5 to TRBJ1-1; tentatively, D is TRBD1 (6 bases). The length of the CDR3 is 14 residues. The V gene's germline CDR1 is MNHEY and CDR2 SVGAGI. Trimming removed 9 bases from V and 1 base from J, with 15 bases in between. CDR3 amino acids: CASNARGGNTEAFF. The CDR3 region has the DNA TGTGCCAGTAACGCCAGGGGCGGGAACACTGAAGCTTTCTTT.

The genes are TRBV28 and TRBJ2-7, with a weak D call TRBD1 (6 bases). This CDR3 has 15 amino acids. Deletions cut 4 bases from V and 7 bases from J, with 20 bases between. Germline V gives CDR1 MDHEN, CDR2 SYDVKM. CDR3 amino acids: CASSSPTGPFREQYF. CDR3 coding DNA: TGTGCCAGCAGTTCCCCGACAGGACCTTTTCGAGAGCAGTACTTC.